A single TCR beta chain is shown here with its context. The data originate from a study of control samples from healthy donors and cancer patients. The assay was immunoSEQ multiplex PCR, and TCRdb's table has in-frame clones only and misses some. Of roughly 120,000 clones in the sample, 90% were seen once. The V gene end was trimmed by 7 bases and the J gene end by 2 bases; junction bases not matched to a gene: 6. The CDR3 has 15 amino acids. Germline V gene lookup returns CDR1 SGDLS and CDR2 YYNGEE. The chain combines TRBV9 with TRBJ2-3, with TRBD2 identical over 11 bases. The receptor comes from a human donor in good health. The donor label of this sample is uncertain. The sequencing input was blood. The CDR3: CASAPTSGDTDTQYF. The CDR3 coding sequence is TGTGCCAGCGCACCGACTAGCGGGGACACAGATACGCAGTATTTT.